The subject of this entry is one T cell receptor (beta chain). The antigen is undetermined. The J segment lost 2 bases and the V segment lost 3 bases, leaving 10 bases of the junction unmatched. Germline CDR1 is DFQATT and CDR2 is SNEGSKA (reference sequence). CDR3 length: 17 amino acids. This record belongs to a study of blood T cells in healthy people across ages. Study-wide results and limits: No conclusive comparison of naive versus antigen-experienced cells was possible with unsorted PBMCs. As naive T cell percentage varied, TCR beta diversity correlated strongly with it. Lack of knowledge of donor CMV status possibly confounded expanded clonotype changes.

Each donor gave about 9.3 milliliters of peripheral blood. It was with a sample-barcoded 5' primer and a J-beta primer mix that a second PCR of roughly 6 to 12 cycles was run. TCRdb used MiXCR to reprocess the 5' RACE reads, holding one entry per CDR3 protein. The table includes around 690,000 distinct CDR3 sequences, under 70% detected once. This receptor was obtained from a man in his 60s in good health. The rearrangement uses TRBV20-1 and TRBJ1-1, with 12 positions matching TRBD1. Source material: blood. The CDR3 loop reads CSARGTGGVLFNTEAFF. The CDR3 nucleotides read TGCAGTGCTAGGGGGACAGGGGGCGTTCTTTTTAACACTGAAGCTTTCTTT.